This T cell receptor beta chain was recorded in a study of T-cell reconstitution after alpha-beta-depleted transplantation in children. General study findings and limits: Diversity of TCRbeta at day 60 was high in some patients, arising from surviving recipient T cells and thymic progenitors.

The table lists this clonotype with a few counts. Its target is unknown. The V and J ends lost 3 bases and 8 bases, in that order; junction bases with no gene match: 10. The CDR3 covers 15 residues. CDR1 and CDR2 from the germline V gene are DFQATT and SNEGSKA (reference sequence). Using unique molecular identifiers, the investigators prepared the TCRbeta library. Via MiXCR, TCRdb re-called the PCR reads, giving one row per CDR3 protein. The table shows some 180,000 distinct CDR3 sequences, with 5.5% to 7% occurring only once. The genes are TRBV20-1 and TRBJ2-1; 10 positions match TRBD2. The sample here was PBMCs, taken before TCRalphabeta/CD19-depleted stem cell transplant. The TCR was taken from a boy younger than 10 with acute lymphoblastic leukemia, due to receive a stem cell transplant. Written as DNA, the CDR3 is TGCAGTGCTAGTGATACTAGCGGGGTTAGCTATGAGCAGTTCTTC. Translating it yields CSASDTSGVSYEQFF.